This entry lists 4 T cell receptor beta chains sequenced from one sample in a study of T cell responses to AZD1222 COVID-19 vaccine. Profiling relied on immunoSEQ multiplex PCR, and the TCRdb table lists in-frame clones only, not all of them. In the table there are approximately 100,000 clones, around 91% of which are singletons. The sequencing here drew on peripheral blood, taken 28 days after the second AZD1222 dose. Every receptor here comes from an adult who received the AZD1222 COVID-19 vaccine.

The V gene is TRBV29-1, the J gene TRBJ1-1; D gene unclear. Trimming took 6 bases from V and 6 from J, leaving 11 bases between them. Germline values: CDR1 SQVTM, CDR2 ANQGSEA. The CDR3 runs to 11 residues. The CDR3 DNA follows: TGCAGCGTGGACCCAAATTCTGAAGCTTTCTTT. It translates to CSVDPNSEAFF.

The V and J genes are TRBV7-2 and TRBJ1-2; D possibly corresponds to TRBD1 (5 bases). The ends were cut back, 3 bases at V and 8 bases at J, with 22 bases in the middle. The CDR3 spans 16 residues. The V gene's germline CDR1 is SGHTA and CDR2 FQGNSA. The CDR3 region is CASSFGQGLGVEGYTF. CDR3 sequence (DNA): TGTGCCAGCAGCTTCGGACAAGGATTAGGGGTTGAGGGCTACACCTTC.

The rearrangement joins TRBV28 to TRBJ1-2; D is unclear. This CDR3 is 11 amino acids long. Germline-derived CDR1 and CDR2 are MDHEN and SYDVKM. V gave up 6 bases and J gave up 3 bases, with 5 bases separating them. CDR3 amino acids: CASRPDYGYTF. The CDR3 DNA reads TGTGCCAGCAGACCTGACTATGGCTACACCTTC.

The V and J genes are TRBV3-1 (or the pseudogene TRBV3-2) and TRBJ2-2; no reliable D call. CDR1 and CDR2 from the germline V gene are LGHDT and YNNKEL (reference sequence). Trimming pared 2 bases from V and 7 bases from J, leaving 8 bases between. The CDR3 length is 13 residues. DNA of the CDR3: TGTGCCAGCAGCCAAACGAGTGTCGGGGAGCTGTTTTTT. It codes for CASSQTSVGELFF.